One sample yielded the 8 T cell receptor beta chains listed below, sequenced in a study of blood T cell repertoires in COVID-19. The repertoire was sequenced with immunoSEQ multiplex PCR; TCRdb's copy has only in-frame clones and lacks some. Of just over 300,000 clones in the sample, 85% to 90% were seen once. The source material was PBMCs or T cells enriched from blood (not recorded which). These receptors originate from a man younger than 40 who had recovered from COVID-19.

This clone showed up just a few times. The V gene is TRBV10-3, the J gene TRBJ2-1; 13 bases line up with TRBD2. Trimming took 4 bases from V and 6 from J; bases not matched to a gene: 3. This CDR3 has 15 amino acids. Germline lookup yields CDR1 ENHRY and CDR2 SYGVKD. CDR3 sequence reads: CAISVLAGGPNEQFF. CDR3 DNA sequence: TGTGCCATCAGTGTACTAGCGGGAGGGCCCAATGAGCAGTTCTTC.

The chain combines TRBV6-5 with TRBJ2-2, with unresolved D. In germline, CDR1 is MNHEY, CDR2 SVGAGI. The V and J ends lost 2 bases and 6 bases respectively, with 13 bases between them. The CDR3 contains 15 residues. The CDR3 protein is CASSYQESAAGELFF. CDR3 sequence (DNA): TGTGCCAGCAGTTACCAGGAATCGGCCGCCGGGGAGCTGTTTTTT.

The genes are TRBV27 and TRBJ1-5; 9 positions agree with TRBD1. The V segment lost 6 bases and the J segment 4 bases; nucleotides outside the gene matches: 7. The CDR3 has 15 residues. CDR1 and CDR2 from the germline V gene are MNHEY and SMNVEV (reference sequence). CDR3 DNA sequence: TGTGCCAGCAGCCAAGGACAGGGGCTAAATCAGCCCCAGCATTTT. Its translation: CASSQGQGLNQPQHF.

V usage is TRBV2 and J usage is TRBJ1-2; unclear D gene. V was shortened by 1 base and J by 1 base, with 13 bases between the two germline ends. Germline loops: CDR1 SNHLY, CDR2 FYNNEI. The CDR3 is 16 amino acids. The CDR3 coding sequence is TGTGCCAGCAGTGAAGTCGAGGGCAGTTATAACTATGGCTACACCTTC. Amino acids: CASSEVEGSYNYGYTF.

The CDR3 bases are TGCGCCAGCAGCGACCGGGACAGGAGTTTCTACGAGCAGTACTTC. Amino acid sequence: CASSDRDRSFYEQYF. V usage is TRBV5-1 and J usage is TRBJ2-7, with TRBD1 identical over 8 bases. The germline V gene has CDR1 SGHRS and CDR2 YFSETQ. With V trimmed by 4 bases and J by 3 bases, 9 bases remained unmatched. This CDR3 spans 15 amino acids.

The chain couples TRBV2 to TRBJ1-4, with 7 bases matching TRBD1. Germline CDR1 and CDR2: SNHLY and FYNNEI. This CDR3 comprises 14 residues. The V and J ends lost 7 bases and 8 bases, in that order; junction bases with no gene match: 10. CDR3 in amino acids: CASTATGELEKLFF. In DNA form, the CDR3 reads TGTGCCAGCACGGCCACAGGGGAGTTAGAAAAACTGTTTTTT.

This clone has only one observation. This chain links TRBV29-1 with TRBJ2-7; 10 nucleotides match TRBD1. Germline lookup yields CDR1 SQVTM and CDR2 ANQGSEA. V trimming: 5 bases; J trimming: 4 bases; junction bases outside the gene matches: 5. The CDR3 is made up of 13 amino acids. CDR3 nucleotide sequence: TGCAGCGTTTTGACAGGGGGCGGGTACGAGCAGTACTTC. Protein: CSVLTGGGYEQYF.

Written as DNA, the CDR3 is TGTGCCAGCAGCTTAACGGGACAGGGGATCCACGAGCAGTACTTC. It specifies CASSLTGQGIHEQYF. The chain combines TRBV13 with TRBJ2-7; 10 positions agree with TRBD1. This CDR3 contains 15 residues. V lost 2 bases and J lost 5; bases outside the gene matches: 6. Germline CDR1 reads PRHDT; CDR2 reads FYEKMQ (reference sequence). Together with reference TRBV13 and TRBJ2-7, the CDR3 gives the full variable domain: AAGVIQSPRHLIKEKRETATLKCYPIPRHDTVYWYQQGPGQDPQFLISFYEKMQSDKGSIPDRFSAQQFSDYHSELNMSSLELGDSALYFCASSLTGQGIHEQYFGPGTRLTVT.